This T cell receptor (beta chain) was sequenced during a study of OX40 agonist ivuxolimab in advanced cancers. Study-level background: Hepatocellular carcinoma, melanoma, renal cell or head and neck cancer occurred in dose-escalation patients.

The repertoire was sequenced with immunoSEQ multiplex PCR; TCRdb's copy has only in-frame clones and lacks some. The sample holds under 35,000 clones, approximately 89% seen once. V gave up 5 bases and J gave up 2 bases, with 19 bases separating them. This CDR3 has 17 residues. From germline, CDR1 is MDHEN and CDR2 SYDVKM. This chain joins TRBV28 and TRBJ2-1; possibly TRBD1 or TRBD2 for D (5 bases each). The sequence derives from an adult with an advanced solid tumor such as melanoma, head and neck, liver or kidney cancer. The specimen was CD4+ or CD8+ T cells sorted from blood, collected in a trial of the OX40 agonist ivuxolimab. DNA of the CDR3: TGTGCCAGCAGTCCCGGGATCCCCAGGGTACCCTACAATGAGCAGTTCTTC. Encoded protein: CASSPGIPRVPYNEQFF.